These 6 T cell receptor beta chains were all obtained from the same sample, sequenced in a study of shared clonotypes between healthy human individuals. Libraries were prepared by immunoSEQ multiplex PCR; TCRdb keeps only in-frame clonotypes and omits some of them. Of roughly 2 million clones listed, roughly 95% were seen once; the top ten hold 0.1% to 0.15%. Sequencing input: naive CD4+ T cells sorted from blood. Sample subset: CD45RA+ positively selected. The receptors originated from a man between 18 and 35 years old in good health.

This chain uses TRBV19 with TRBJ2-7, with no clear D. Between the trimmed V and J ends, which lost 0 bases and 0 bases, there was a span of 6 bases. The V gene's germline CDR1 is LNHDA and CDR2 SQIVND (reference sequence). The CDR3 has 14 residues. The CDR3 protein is CASSIDGFSYEQYF. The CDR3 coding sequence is TGTGCCAGTAGTATAGACGGTTTCTCCTACGAGCAGTACTTC.

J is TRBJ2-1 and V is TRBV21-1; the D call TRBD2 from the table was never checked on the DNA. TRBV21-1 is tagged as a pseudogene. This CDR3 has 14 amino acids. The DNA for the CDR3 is TGTGCCAGCAGCTACCGGGACTTTTACAATGAGCAGTTCTTC. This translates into CASSYRDFYNEQFF.

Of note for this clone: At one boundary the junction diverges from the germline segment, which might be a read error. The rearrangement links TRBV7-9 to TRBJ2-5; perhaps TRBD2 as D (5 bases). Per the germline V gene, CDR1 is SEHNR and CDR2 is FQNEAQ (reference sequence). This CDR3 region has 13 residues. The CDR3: CAGSLATGETQYF. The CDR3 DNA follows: TGTGCCGGCAGCTTAGCGACCGGGGAGACCCAGTACTTC.

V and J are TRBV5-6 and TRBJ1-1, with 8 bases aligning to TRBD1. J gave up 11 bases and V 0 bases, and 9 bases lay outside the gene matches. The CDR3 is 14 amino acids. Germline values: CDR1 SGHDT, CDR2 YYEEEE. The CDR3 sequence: CASSLVRTGFFAFF. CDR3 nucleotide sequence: TGTGCCAGCAGCTTGGTTCGGACAGGGTTCTTTGCTTTCTTT.

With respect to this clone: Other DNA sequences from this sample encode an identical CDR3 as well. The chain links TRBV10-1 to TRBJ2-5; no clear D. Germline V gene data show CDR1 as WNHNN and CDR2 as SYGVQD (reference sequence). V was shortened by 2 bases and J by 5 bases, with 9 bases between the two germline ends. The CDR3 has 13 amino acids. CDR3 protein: CASSESVPETQYF. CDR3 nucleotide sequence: TGCGCCAGCAGTGAGAGCGTCCCGGAGACCCAGTACTTC.

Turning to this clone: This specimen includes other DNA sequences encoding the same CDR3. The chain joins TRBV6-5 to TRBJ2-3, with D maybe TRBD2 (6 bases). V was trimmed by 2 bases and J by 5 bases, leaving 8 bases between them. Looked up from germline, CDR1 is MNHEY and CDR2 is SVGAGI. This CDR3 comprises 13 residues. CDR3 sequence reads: CASSYPGVDTQYF. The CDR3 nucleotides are TGTGCCAGCAGTTACCCGGGAGTAGATACGCAGTATTTT.